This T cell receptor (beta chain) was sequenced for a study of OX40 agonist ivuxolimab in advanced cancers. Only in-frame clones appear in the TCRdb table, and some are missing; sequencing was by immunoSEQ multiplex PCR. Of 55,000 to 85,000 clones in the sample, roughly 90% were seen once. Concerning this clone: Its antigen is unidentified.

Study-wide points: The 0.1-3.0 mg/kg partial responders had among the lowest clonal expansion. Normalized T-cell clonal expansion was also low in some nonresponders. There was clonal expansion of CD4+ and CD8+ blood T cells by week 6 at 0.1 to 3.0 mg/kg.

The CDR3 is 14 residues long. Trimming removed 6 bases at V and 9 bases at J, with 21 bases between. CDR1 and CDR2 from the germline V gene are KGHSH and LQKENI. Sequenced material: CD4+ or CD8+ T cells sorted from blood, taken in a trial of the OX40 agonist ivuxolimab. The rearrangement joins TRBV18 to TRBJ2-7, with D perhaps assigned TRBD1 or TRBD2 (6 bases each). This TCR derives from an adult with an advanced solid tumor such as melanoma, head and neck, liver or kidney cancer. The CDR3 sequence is CASSQGTGTRGQYF. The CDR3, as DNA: TGTGCCAGCTCCCAAGGCACAGGGACTCGGGGGCAGTACTTC.